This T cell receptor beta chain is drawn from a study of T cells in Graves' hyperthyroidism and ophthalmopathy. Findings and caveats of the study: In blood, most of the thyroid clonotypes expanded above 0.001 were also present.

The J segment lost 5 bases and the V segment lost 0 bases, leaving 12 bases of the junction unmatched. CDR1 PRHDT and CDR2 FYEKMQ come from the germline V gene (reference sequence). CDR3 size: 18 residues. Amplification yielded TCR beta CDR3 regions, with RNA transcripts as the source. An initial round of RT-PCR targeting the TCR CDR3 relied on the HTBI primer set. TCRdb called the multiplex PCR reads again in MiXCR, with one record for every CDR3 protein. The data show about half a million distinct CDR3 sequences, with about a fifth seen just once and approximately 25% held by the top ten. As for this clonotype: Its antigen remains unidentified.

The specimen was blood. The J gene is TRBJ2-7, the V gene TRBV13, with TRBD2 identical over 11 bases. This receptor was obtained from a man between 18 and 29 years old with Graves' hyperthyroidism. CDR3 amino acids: CASSLGRSGGALPHEQYF. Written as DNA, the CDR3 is TGTGCCAGCAGCTTAGGTCGTAGCGGGGGGGCCCTTCCCCACGAGCAGTACTTC.